This is a list of T cell receptor beta chains from one sample in a study of CD4 and CD8 cells across lung adenocarcinoma regions. From the PCR reads, TCRdb called clonotypes with MiXCR, one entry per CDR3 protein. The table shows under 20,000 distinct CDR3 sequences, with roughly half occurring only once. The sequencing input was CD8+ T cells from the center of a lung tumor. The receptor set was obtained from a female donor with lung adenocarcinoma. The CD4 and CD8 labels of this study may be unreliable. CDR3s include the opening cysteine and the closing phenylalanine or tryptophan. Fields, in order: clone size, D gene, V gene, J gene, CDR3 protein, CDR3 DNA. D genes are given only for firm matches. Size tells how often a clone was seen (once, few, many) or the class of an expanded clone, and some rows leave it out.

size: .; D: TRBD2; V: TRBV6-5; J: TRBJ2-1; CDR3: CASSYPGTSGTNELFF; DNA: TGTGCCAGCAGTTACCCCGGGACTAGCGGAACCAATGAGCTGTTTTTC
size: .; D: .; V: TRBV6-1; J: TRBJ2-3; CDR3: CARGGGGRGPDTQYF; DNA: TGTGCCAGGGGGGGGGGGGGCCGGGGCCCAGATACGCAGTATTTT
size: .; D: TRBD2; V: TRBV27; J: TRBJ2-3; CDR3: CARSGGPDPDTQYF; DNA: TGTGCGAGGAGCGGGGGCCCTGACCCAGATACGCAGTATTTC
size: few; D: .; V: TRBV6-5; J: TRBJ2-1; CDR3: CASSYSLRGWYNEQFF; DNA: TGTGCCAGCAGTTACTCCCTCAGGGGCTGGTACAATGAGCAGTTCTTC
size: once; D: .; V: TRBV10-3; J: TRBJ2-3; CDR3: CALRSEAGSTDTQYF; DNA: TGTGCCCTGAGGTCCGAGGCAGGGAGCACAGATACGCAGTATTTT
size: .; D: TRBD1; V: TRBV5-1; J: TRBJ2-2; CDR3: CASKQGAHETGELFF; DNA: TGCGCCAGCAAACAGGGGGCGCATGAAACCGGGGAGCTGTTTTTT
size: many; D: TRBD2; V: TRBV27; J: TRBJ2-1; CDR3: CASSHRAGVRDNEQFF; DNA: TGTGCCAGCAGTCACCGAGCGGGAGTTCGGGACAATGAGCAGTTCTTC
size: .; D: .; V: TRBV4-2; J: TRBJ2-3; CDR3: CASSPTRIATDTQYF; DNA: TGTGCCAGCAGCCCCACACGGATTGCCACAGATACGCAGTATTTT
size: .; D: .; V: TRBV10-3; J: TRBJ2-3; CDR3: CAGKQAVCTDKQYF; DNA: TGTGCGGGCAAACAGGCTGTGTGCACAGATAAGCAGTATTTT
size: many; D: .; V: TRBV6-1; J: TRBJ1-4; CDR3: CASSQRWAGEKLFF; DNA: TGTGCCAGCAGTCAAAGGTGGGCCGGTGAAAAACTGTTTTTT
size: .; D: TRBD1; V: TRBV27; J: TRBJ2-3; CDR3: CASSTGQDYFTDTQYF; DNA: TGTGCCAGCAGTACAGGACAGGATTACTTCACAGATACGCAGTATTTT
size: .; D: .; V: TRBV6-1; J: TRBJ2-4; CDR3: CPSPGLLAKNTQYF; DNA: TGTCCCAGCCCGGGGCTGCTAGCCAAAAACACGCAGTACTTC
size: medium-sized; D: TRBD1; V: TRBV27; J: TRBJ2-4; CDR3: CASSSSGGGNIQYF; DNA: TGTGCCAGCAGTTCCTCAGGGGGCGGAAACATTCAGTACTTC
size: .; D: TRBD2; V: TRBV10-2; J: TRBJ2-1; CDR3: CASSDQWGGGNEQFF; DNA: TGCGCCAGCAGTGATCAGTGGGGGGGTGGGAATGAGCAGTTCTTC
size: .; D: .; V: TRBV6-8; J: TRBJ2-7; CDR3: CAQVVSGCGGDTQYF; DNA: TGTGCCCAGGTTGTCAGCGGGTGTGGCGGAGATACGCAGTACTTC
size: .; D: .; V: TRBV12-3/TRBV12-4; J: TRBJ2-5; CDR3: CASRGESCPETQYF; DNA: TGTGCCAGCAGAGGGGAATCTTGCCCAGAGACGCAGTACTTT
size: .; D: .; V: TRBV6-1; J: TRBJ2-3; CDR3: CASGRAGQDTQYF; DNA: TGTGCCAGCGGGCGAGCTGGCCAAGATACCCAGTATTTT
size: .; D: .; V: TRBV6-5; J: TRBJ2-2; CDR3: CASSYSDLSTGELFF; DNA: TGTGCCAGCAGTTACTCTGACTTGAGCACAGGGGAGCTGTTTTTT
size: .; D: .; V: TRBV27; J: TRBJ2-4; CDR3: CASSSWGESAKNTQYF; DNA: TGTGCCAGCAGCTCTTGGGGGGAAAGTGCCAAAAACACGCAGTATTTC
size: .; D: .; V: TRBV27; J: TRBJ2-5; CDR3: CASSLSIGSGETQYF; DNA: TGTGCCAGCAGTTTATCGATTGGTAGCGGAGAGACCCAGTACTTC
size: .; D: .; V: TRBV20-1; J: TRBJ2-5; CDR3: CSAKLQGGETQYF; DNA: TGCAGTGCAAAACTCCAGGGGGGAGAGACCCAGTACTTC
size: many; D: .; V: TRBV6-1; J: TRBJ1-4; CDR3: CASLGGSAGNEKLFF; DNA: TGTGCCAGCCTTGGGGGTTCGGCTGGAAATGAAAAACTGTTTTTT
size: .; D: .; V: TRBV6-1; J: TRBJ2-2; CDR3: CASSQLAGGELFF; DNA: TGTGCCAGCAGCCAACTTGCTGGGGGGGAGCTGTTTTTT
size: many; D: TRBD2; V: TRBV7-2; J: TRBJ2-7; CDR3: CASRPSGGSYEQYF; DNA: TGTGCCAGCAGACCTAGCGGGGGATCCTACGAGCAGTACTTC
size: once; D: .; V: TRBV6-1; J: TRBJ2-5; CDR3: CASSDPGLWETQYF; DNA: TGTGCCAGCAGTGACCCGGGACTTTGGGAGACCCAGTACTTC
size: few; D: .; V: TRBV6-1; J: TRBJ2-5; CDR3: CASSAGLLGETQYF; DNA: TGTGCCAGCAGTGCGGGGCTACTCGGGGAGACCCAGTACTTC
size: .; D: TRBD2; V: TRBV6-1; J: TRBJ2-2; CDR3: CASRQAGTSRSGELFF; DNA: TGTGCCAGCCGGCAGGCCGGGACTAGCAGGAGCGGGGAGCTGTTTTTT
size: .; D: TRBD2; V: TRBV6-1; J: TRBJ2-4; CDR3: CASNYMRGVEQYF; DNA: TGTGCCAGCAACTATATGCGGGGGGTTGAGCAGTACTTC
size: .; D: .; V: TRBV12-3/TRBV12-4; J: TRBJ2-4; CDR3: CASGSPGGLRVPDIQYF; DNA: TGTGCCAGCGGCTCCCCCGGGGGGCTGCGGGTACCAGACATTCAGTACTTT
size: .; D: .; V: TRBV5-5; J: TRBJ2-4; CDR3: CARSPVLGAKNIQYF; DNA: TGTGCCCGCAGCCCGGTCCTGGGAGCCAAAAACATTCAGTACTTC
size: .; D: TRBD2; V: TRBV6-1; J: TRBJ2-7; CDR3: CASSELRTGLARYEQYF; DNA: TGTGCCAGCAGTGAACTCAGGACGGGACTAGCGAGGTACGAGCAGTACTTC
size: .; D: TRBD2; V: TRBV24-1; J: TRBJ2-3; CDR3: CATSVSSGGPETQYF; DNA: TGTGCCACCAGTGTGTCTAGCGGGGGCCCAGAGACGCAGTATTTT
size: .; D: .; V: TRBV5-5; J: TRBJ2-3; CDR3: CASSLLGGAVPDTQYF; DNA: TGTGCCAGCAGCTTGTTAGGTGGGGCGGTCCCAGATACGCAGTATTTT
size: .; D: .; V: TRBV5-1; J: TRBJ2-3; CDR3: CASSRGISASTDTQYF; DNA: TGCGCCAGCAGCAGGGGGATATCTGCTAGCACAGATACGCAGTATTTT
size: .; D: .; V: TRBV5-1; J: TRBJ2-1; CDR3: CASSLAPGRGDKEQFF; DNA: TGCGCCAGCAGCTTGGCCCCGGGGCGCGGGGACAAGGAGCAGTTCTTC
size: .; D: TRBD2; V: TRBV6-1; J: TRBJ2-4; CDR3: CASSRGLAGVRAKNMQYF; DNA: TGTGCCAGCAGTCGCGGACTAGCGGGAGTGCGTGCCAAAAATATGCAGTACTTT
size: few; D: .; V: TRBV6-4; J: TRBJ2-3; CDR3: CASSRFGSATDTQYF; DNA: TGTGCCAGCTCCCGCTTCGGGAGTGCGACAGATACGCAGTATTTT
size: .; D: TRBD1; V: TRBV4-1; J: TRBJ1-4; CDR3: CASSAQGSSTTPEKLFF; DNA: TGCGCCAGCAGCGCACAGGGGAGCTCCACTACACCTGAAAAACTGTTTTTT
size: .; D: .; V: TRBV6-1; J: TRBJ2-3; CDR3: CASSVTRGPDTQYF; DNA: TGTGCCAGCAGTGTAACTAGAGGACCAGATACGCAGTATTTT
size: few; D: TRBD2; V: TRBV27; J: TRBJ2-5; CDR3: CASSPGLAGAETQYF; DNA: TGTGCCAGCAGTCCCGGACTAGCGGGAGCCGAGACCCAGTACTTC
size: .; D: TRBD1; V: TRBV6-1; J: TRBJ2-1; CDR3: CASSERDRDYNEQFF; DNA: TGTGCCAGCAGTGAAAGGGACAGGGATTACAATGAGCAGTTCTTC
size: once; D: .; V: TRBV10-3; J: TRBJ2-5; CDR3: CAGRGGRDRGTQYF; DNA: TGTGCGGGGCGCGGGGGCAGGGACCGAGGGACTCAGTACTTC
size: .; D: TRBD2; V: TRBV7-2; J: TRBJ2-2; CDR3: CASSSGRGSVNTGELFF; DNA: TGTGCCAGCAGCTCTGGGAGGGGTAGCGTTAACACCGGGGAGCTGTTTTTT
size: once; D: TRBD2; V: TRBV4-1; J: TRBJ2-3; CDR3: CASSQDGGGTDTQYF; DNA: TGCGCCAGCAGCCAAGACGGGGGGGGTACAGATACGCAGTATTTT
size: .; D: TRBD1; V: TRBV6-1; J: TRBJ2-3; CDR3: CASRRTGGDTQYF; DNA: TGTGCCAGCAGGCGTACAGGGGGCGATACGCAGTATTTT
size: .; D: .; V: TRBV4-1; J: TRBJ2-1; CDR3: CASSNLATSLFF; DNA: TGCGCCAGCAGCAACCTCGCGACCTCGTTATTCTTC
size: once; D: TRBD1; V: TRBV6-5; J: TRBJ2-6; CDR3: CASVRQGTSSGANVLTF; DNA: TGTGCCAGCGTTCGACAGGGCACCTCCTCTGGGGCCAACGTCCTGACTTTC
size: .; D: TRBD2; V: TRBV10-2; J: TRBJ2-4; CDR3: CASRDPRRREKNIQYF; DNA: TGCGCCAGCAGGGATCCACGGCGGCGGGAGAAAAACATTCAGTACTTC
size: .; D: .; V: TRBV6-1; J: TRBJ2-7; CDR3: CAAGKAGRAKDTQYF; DNA: TGTGCCGCGGGAAAAGCGGGCCGTGCGAAAGATACGCAGTACTTC
size: .; D: TRBD2; V: TRBV7-2; J: TRBJ2-5; CDR3: CASSPVVAGGETQYF; DNA: TGTGCCAGCAGCCCAGTGGTAGCGGGAGGGGAGACCCAGTACTTC
size: few; D: .; V: TRBV6-1; J: TRBJ2-5; CDR3: CASSEQETQYF; DNA: TGTGCCAGCAGCGAACAAGAGACCCAGTACTTC
size: few; D: .; V: TRBV6-1; J: TRBJ2-1; CDR3: CASRTGGGEGAYEQFF; DNA: TGTGCCAGCAGAACAGGGGGGGGTGAGGGTGCGTACGAGCAGTTCTTC